This TCR beta chain was identified during a study of shared clonotypes between healthy human individuals. Study outcomes and limitations: Relative to memory subsets, naive subsets generally showed larger estimated richness.

With respect to this clone: Antigen: not known.

Donors were healthy HIV-negative adults without recently reported acute infections or vaccinations. The method was immunoSEQ multiplex PCR; TCRdb's version includes in-frame clones alone and lacks a portion of them. The sample lists 2,500,000 or so clones, around 93% occurring once. The CDR3 consists of 15 residues. The germline V gene has CDR1 SGHRS and CDR2 YFSETQ. Trimming shortened V by 0 bases and J by 4 bases, and 10 bases separated the two germline ends. This receptor was taken from a man between 18 and 29 years old in good health. Some clones in this sample may be carry-over from other donors' samples. Sample: naive CD4+ T cells from PBMCs. Subset noted: CD45RA+ positively selected. The rearrangement uses TRBV5-1 and TRBJ1-4; possible D gene TRBD1, 6 bases. This CDR3 is CASSLGTAVNEKLFF. CDR3 sequence (DNA): TGCGCCAGCAGCTTGGGGACAGCCGTTAATGAAAAACTGTTTTTT. Full variable domain (remainder filled in from reference TRBV5-1 and TRBJ1-4): KAGVTQTPRYLIKTRGQQVTLSCSPISGHRSVSWYQQTPGQGLQFLFEYFSETQRNKGNFPGRFSGRQFSNSRSEMNVSTLELGDSALYLCASSLGTAVNEKLFFGSGTQLSVL.